This TCR beta chain was sequenced in a study of blood T cell repertoires in COVID-19. For the study at large: Samples representing acute and convalescent COVID-19 were sourced from the United States, Italy and Spain. Sample material is recorded as cDNA or gDNA derived from T cells, B-cell-depleted T cells, or PBMCs.

As processed by the authors: From reference gene primer amplification, estimates of nucleated cell counts were derived. The table came from immunoSEQ multiplex PCR; TCRdb's copy has only in-frame clones and leaves some out. That table is the source of V, J and clone size, and D and trimming were worked out from the DNA. The top ten clones hold 4.7% of a sample with over 50,000 clones, 88% of them seen once. V lost 1 base to trimming and J lost 15 bases, with 11 bases between them. CDR3 length: 11 amino acids. Looked up from germline, CDR1 is SNHLY and CDR2 is FYNNEI. V usage is TRBV2 and J usage is TRBJ2-3, with D unclear. The TCR comes from a human donor in a cohort sampled during active COVID-19. The sample was peripheral blood. The CDR3 sequence: CASSEDRYAYF. The CDR3 bases are TGTGCCAGCAGTGAAGACAGATACGCATATTTT.